Sequencing of this T cell receptor beta chain was carried out in a study of identifying expanded T cells in peripheral blood. Concerning this clone itself: The antigen is undetermined.

Collection occurred without any documented infections or immune events in donors. Study-wide results and caveats: About 1.2 clones differed between technical replicates, versus about 15 and 19 over time. Across healthy donors, higher total template counts meant significantly greater approximately 2-week count variance.

Germline lookup yields CDR1 SGDLS and CDR2 YYNGEE. With 0 bases clipped from V and 3 bases from J, the junction kept 7 bases outside the gene matches. The CDR3 is 16 amino acids. This table comes from immunoSEQ multiplex PCR, and its TCRdb copy is limited to in-frame clones, with some not included. The repertoire holds over 80,000 clones, with about 86% as singletons. Sequencing was carried out using blood. The V and J genes are TRBV9 and TRBJ1-2; 8 nucleotides agree with TRBD1. The receptor's source is a person aged 18 to 75 in good health. CDR3 nucleotide sequence: TGTGCCAGCAGCGTAGTGCGGGACAGGAGGGACTATGGCTACACCTTC. Translating gives CASSVVRDRRDYGYTF.